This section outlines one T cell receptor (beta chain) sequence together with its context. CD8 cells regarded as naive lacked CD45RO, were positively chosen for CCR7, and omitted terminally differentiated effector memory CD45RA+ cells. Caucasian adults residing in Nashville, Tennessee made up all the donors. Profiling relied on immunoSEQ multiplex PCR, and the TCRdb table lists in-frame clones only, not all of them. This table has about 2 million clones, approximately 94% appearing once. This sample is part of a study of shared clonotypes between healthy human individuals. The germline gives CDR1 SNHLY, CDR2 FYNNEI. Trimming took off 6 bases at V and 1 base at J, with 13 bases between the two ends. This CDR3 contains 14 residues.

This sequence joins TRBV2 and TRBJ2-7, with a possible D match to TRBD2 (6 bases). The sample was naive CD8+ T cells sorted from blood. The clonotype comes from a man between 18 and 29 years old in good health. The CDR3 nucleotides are TGTGCCAGCAGGGAGGGATGGGGATCCTACGAGCAGTACTTC. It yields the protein CASREGWGSYEQYF.